The clone carrying this TCR beta chain occurred once. The data belong to a study of PD-1 blockade in mismatch repair-deficient tumors. Clones were sequenced by immunoSEQ multiplex PCR, and TCRdb holds only the in-frame ones, with some missing. The sample lists 40,000 or so clones, around 75% occurring once. Germline V gene lookup returns CDR1 LGHNA and CDR2 YSLEER. This CDR3 comprises 16 residues. Trimming shortened V by 0 bases and J by 3 bases, and 13 bases separated the two germline ends. J is TRBJ2-3 and V is TRBV4-3; D might be TRBD2 (6 bases). Material: peripheral blood, obtained 4 weeks after starting pembrolizumab. The TCR comes from an adult with mismatch repair-deficient cancer. The CDR3 DNA is TGCGCCAGCAGCCAAGAAGTCATCGGGAGTACAGATACGCAGTATTTT. Encoded protein: CASSQEVIGSTDTQYF.